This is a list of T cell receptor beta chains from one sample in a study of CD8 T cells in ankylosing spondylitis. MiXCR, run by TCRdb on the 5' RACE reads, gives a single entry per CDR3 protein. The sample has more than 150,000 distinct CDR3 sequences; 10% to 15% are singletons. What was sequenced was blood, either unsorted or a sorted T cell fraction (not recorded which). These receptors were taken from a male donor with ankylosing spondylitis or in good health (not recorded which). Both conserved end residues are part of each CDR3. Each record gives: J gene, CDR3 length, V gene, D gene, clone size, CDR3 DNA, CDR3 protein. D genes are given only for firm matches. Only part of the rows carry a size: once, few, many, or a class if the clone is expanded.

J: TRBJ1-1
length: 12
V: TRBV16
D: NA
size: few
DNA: TGTGCCAGCAGCCGCCCGGGGGCTGAAGCTTTCTTT
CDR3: CASSRPGAEAFF

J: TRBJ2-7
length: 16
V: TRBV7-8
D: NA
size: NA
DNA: TGTGCCAGCAGCTTAGCCGAACAGGCGCTCCAATACGAGCAGTACTTC
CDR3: CASSLAEQALQYEQYF

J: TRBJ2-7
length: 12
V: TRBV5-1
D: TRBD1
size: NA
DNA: TGCGCCAGTCAGGGGACAGGCTACGAGCAGTACTTC
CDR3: CASQGTGYEQYF

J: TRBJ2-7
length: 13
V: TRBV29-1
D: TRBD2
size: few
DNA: TGCAGCGTTGTTGGGACTAGCTCCGGCGAGCAGTACTTC
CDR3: CSVVGTSSGEQYF

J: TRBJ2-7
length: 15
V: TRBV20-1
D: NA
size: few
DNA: TGCAGTGCTAGAGATCTCGAGCGGCCAACCTACGAGCAGTACTTC
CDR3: CSARDLERPTYEQYF

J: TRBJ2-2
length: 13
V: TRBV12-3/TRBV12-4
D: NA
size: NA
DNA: TGTGCCAGCAGTCCGGGCCTTTGGTGGGAGCTGTTTTTT
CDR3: CASSPGLWWELFF

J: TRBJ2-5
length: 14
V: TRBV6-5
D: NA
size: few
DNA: TGTGCCAGCAGGATTCTACAGGGAGGAGAGACCCAGTACTTC
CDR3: CASRILQGGETQYF

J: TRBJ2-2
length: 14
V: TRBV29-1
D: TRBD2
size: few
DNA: TGCAGCGTTTTGGCTAGCGGGAGTCCCGGGGAGCTGTTTTTT
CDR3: CSVLASGSPGELFF

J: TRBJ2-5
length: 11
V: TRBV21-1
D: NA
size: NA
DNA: TGTGCCAGCCTGGACGAGGAGACCCAGTACTTC
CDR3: CASLDEETQYF

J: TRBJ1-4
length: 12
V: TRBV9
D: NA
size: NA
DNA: TGTGCCAGCGGGATCGGGGATGAAAAACTGTTTTTT
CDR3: CASGIGDEKLFF

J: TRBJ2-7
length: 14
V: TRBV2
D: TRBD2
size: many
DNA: TGTGCCAGCAGCCCAGGACTAGCGACCTACGAGCAGTACTTC
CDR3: CASSPGLATYEQYF

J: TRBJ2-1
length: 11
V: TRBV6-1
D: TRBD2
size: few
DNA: TGTGCCAGCCAGGGAGGGTATGAGCAGTTCTTC
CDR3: CASQGGYEQFF

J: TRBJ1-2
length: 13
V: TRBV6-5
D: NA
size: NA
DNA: TGTGCCAGCAGTTACGGGCGGACCTATGGCTACACCTTC
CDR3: CASSYGRTYGYTF

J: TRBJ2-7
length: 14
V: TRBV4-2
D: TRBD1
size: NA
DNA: TGTGCCAGCAGCCAGGACAGGGGGCCCTACGAGCAGTACTTC
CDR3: CASSQDRGPYEQYF

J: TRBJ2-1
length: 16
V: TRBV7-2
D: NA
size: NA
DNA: TGTGCCAGCAGCTTATCGGCCGGGCCCTCCTACAATGGGCAGTTCTTC
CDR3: CASSLSAGPSYNGQFF

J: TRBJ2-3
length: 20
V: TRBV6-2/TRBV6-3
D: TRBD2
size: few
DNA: TGTGCCAGCAGTTACGGGGGGGACAAGAAAGGACTAGCGAGCACAGATACGCAGTATTTT
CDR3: CASSYGGDKKGLASTDTQYF

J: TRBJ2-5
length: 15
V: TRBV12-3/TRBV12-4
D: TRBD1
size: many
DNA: TGTGCCAGCAGTTACCTCCGGGACAGGCAAGAGACCCAGTACTTC
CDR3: CASSYLRDRQETQYF

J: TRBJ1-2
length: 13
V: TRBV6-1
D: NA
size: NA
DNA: TGTGCCAGCAGTGAAAGGGAGGCCCATGGCTACACCTTC
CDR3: CASSEREAHGYTF

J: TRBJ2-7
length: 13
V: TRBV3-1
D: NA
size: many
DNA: TGTGCCAGCAGCCCCGACCGGGACTACGAGCAGTACTTC
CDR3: CASSPDRDYEQYF

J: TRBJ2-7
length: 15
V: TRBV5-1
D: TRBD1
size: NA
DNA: TGCGCCAGCAGCCCGGGACAGGGGGCGACCTACGAGCAGTACTTC
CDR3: CASSPGQGATYEQYF

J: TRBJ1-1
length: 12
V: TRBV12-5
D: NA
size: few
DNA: TGTGCTAGTGACGGCGTCGACACTGAAGCTTTCTTT
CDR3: CASDGVDTEAFF

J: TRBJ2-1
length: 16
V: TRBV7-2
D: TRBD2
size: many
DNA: TGTGCCAGCAGCTTTCCCCCTAGCGGGATTCCCTATGAGCAGTTCTTC
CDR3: CASSFPPSGIPYEQFF

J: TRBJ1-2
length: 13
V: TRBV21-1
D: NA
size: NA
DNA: TGTGCCAGCAGCAAAGGAGGACAGGGTGGCTACACCTTC
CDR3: CASSKGGQGGYTF

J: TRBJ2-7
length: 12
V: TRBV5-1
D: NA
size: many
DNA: TGCGCCAGCAGCATGAATGGGGCCGAGCAGTACTTC
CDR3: CASSMNGAEQYF

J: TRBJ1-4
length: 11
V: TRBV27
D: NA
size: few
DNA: TGTGCCAGCAGGACTGGGGAAAAACTGTTTTTT
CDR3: CASRTGEKLFF